This TCR beta chain was captured by sequencing in a study of blood T cell repertoires in COVID-19. As for the study in general: COVID-19 samples collected from the United States, Italy and Spain covered acute and convalescent phases. In each case, the material was cDNA or gDNA derived from T cells, B-cell-depleted T cells, or PBMCs.

In the original workflow: Amplification with reference gene primers provided the estimates of nucleated cell counts. Measured with immunoSEQ multiplex PCR; TCRdb has only the in-frame clones, and not every one. For V, J and clone size, that table is used; D and trimming come from the DNA. The sample consists of about 210,000 clones, roughly four fifths of them appearing once. From germline, CDR1 is KGHDR and CDR2 SFDVKD. CDR3 length: 13 amino acids. The germline V and J ends were trimmed by 9 bases and 3 bases, with 11 bases remaining between them. The clonotype was recovered from a woman aged 40 to 49 with acute or convalescent COVID-19. The chain uses TRBV24-1 and TRBJ1-5, with D maybe TRBD1 (6 bases). Sample: peripheral blood. CDR3 region: CATRQASNQPQHF. As DNA, the CDR3 is TGTGCCACCCGACAGGCTTCCAATCAGCCCCAGCATTTT.